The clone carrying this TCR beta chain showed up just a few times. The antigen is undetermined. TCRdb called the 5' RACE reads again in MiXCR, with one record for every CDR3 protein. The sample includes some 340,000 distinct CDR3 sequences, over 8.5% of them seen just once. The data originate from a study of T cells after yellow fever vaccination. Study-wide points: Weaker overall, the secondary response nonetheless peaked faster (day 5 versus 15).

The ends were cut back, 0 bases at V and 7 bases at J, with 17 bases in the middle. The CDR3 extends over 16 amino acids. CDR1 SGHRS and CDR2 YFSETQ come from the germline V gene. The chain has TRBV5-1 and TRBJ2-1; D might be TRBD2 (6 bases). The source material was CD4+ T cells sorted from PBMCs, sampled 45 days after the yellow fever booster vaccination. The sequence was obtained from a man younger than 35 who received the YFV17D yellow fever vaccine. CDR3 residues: CASSLGPSDRPNEQFF. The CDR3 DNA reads TGCGCCAGCAGCTTGGGCCCTAGCGACCGCCCGAATGAGCAGTTCTTC.